The rows below give T cell receptor beta chains drawn from one sample of a study of neurological immune-mediated disorders. TCRdb fed the 5' RACE reads into MiXCR, producing one record per CDR3 protein. The sample includes about 14,000 distinct CDR3 sequences, roughly 6.9% seen only once; the top ten take roughly 25%. The sequenced sample consisted of CD8+ T cells from blood. The receptors were gathered from a woman in her 40s in good health. The CDR3 runs from the conserved cysteine through the conserved F or W. The order of the fields is clone size, J gene, D gene, V gene, CDR3 protein, CDR3 DNA. D genes are given only for firm matches. A row's size may be missing; if present it is once, few, many or a size class.

abundance: many; j_gene: TRBJ1-1; d_gene: .; v_gene: TRBV6-1; CDR3aa: CASRDSLYTEAFF; CDR3nt: TGTGCCAGCAGGGACAGCCTATACACTGAAGCTTTCTTT
abundance: many; j_gene: TRBJ2-1; d_gene: .; v_gene: TRBV12-3/TRBV12-4; CDR3aa: CASGYGTPGGNEQFF; CDR3nt: TGTGCCAGCGGGTATGGGACACCAGGGGGGAATGAGCAGTTCTTC
abundance: many; j_gene: TRBJ2-7; d_gene: TRBD1; v_gene: TRBV7-9; CDR3aa: CASSQRAGGYEQYF; CDR3nt: TGTGCCAGCAGCCAGAGGGCAGGGGGCTACGAGCAGTACTTC
abundance: many; j_gene: TRBJ2-1; d_gene: .; v_gene: TRBV25-1; CDR3aa: CASSQDGNEQFF; CDR3nt: TGTGCCAGCAGCCAAGACGGCAATGAGCAGTTCTTC
abundance: many; j_gene: TRBJ1-1; d_gene: .; v_gene: TRBV20-1; CDR3aa: CSARGGSENTEAFF; CDR3nt: TGCAGTGCTAGGGGGGGAAGTGAGAACACTGAAGCTTTCTTT
abundance: many; j_gene: TRBJ2-1; d_gene: TRBD1; v_gene: TRBV12-3/TRBV12-4; CDR3aa: CASRGTVEQFF; CDR3nt: TGTGCCAGCAGGGGGACAGTTGAGCAGTTCTTC
abundance: many; j_gene: TRBJ1-1; d_gene: .; v_gene: TRBV7-2; CDR3aa: CASSLDLGTEAFF; CDR3nt: TGTGCCAGCAGCTTAGACCTTGGGACTGAAGCTTTCTTT
abundance: many; j_gene: TRBJ1-2; d_gene: .; v_gene: TRBV29-1; CDR3aa: CSVEDPFNYGYTF; CDR3nt: TGCAGCGTTGAAGATCCCTTTAACTATGGCTACACCTTC
abundance: .; j_gene: TRBJ2-2; d_gene: .; v_gene: TRBV5-1; CDR3aa: CASEISGELFF; CDR3nt: TGTGCCAGCGAGATCTCCGGGGAGCTGTTTTTT
abundance: many; j_gene: TRBJ2-7; d_gene: TRBD1; v_gene: TRBV5-6; CDR3aa: CASSYGTVNEQYF; CDR3nt: TGTGCCAGCAGCTACGGGACAGTGAACGAGCAGTACTTC
abundance: many; j_gene: TRBJ2-1; d_gene: .; v_gene: TRBV12-3/TRBV12-4; CDR3aa: CASSLGLYNEQFF; CDR3nt: TGTGCCAGCAGTCTCGGACTCTACAATGAGCAGTTCTTC
abundance: medium-sized; j_gene: TRBJ2-5; d_gene: .; v_gene: TRBV5-1; CDR3aa: CASSSTGETQYF; CDR3nt: TGCGCCAGCAGCTCGACAGGAGAGACCCAGTACTTC
abundance: many; j_gene: TRBJ2-5; d_gene: .; v_gene: TRBV28; CDR3aa: CASMIRQQPRETQYF; CDR3nt: TGTGCCAGCATGATTAGACAGCAGCCAAGAGAGACCCAGTACTTC
abundance: many; j_gene: TRBJ1-2; d_gene: .; v_gene: TRBV6-1; CDR3aa: CASSEYVANYGYTF; CDR3nt: TGTGCCAGCAGTGAATACGTAGCTAACTATGGCTACACCTTC
abundance: few; j_gene: TRBJ2-1; d_gene: .; v_gene: TRBV30; CDR3aa: CAADSLGTYNEQFF; CDR3nt: TGTGCCGCGGACTCTTTGGGGACCTACAATGAGCAGTTCTTC
abundance: many; j_gene: TRBJ2-7; d_gene: TRBD2; v_gene: TRBV4-1; CDR3aa: CASSHPGTSGTYEQYF; CDR3nt: TGCGCCAGCAGCCATCCAGGCACTAGCGGGACCTACGAGCAGTACTTC
abundance: few; j_gene: TRBJ2-1; d_gene: .; v_gene: TRBV18; CDR3aa: CASSPASDNEQFF; CDR3nt: TGTGCCAGCTCACCGGCTAGTGACAATGAGCAGTTCTTC
abundance: many; j_gene: TRBJ2-1; d_gene: .; v_gene: TRBV20-1; CDR3aa: CSAPRGNEQFF; CDR3nt: TGCAGTGCCCCCCGGGGCAATGAGCAGTTCTTC
abundance: many; j_gene: TRBJ2-5; d_gene: TRBD2; v_gene: TRBV20-1; CDR3aa: CSASPLGLAEETQYF; CDR3nt: TGCAGTGCTAGCCCGCTAGGACTAGCGGAAGAGACCCAGTACTTC
abundance: many; j_gene: TRBJ2-7; d_gene: .; v_gene: TRBV5-1; CDR3aa: CASSPRHSNSYEQYF; CDR3nt: TGCGCCAGCAGCCCGCGGCACAGTAATTCCTACGAGCAGTACTTC
abundance: many; j_gene: TRBJ2-7; d_gene: .; v_gene: TRBV28; CDR3aa: CASRASTASYEQYF; CDR3nt: TGTGCCAGCAGAGCTTCCACGGCCTCCTACGAGCAGTACTTC
abundance: many; j_gene: TRBJ2-3; d_gene: .; v_gene: TRBV7-2; CDR3aa: CASSLGQGSTDTQYF; CDR3nt: TGTGCCAGCAGCTTAGGGCAGGGGAGCACAGATACGCAGTATTTT
abundance: .; j_gene: TRBJ2-3; d_gene: TRBD2; v_gene: TRBV5-1; CDR3aa: CASTSGLAGSTDTQYF; CDR3nt: TGCGCCAGCACCTCTGGACTAGCGGGTAGCACAGATACGCAGTATTTT
abundance: .; j_gene: TRBJ2-7; d_gene: TRBD2; v_gene: TRBV3-1; CDR3aa: CASSKGRGYEQYF; CDR3nt: TGTGCCAGCAGCAAGGGGCGGGGGTACGAGCAGTACTTC
abundance: many; j_gene: TRBJ1-5; d_gene: TRBD1; v_gene: TRBV2; CDR3aa: CASSQGEPQHF; CDR3nt: TGTGCCAGCAGCCAGGGGGAGCCCCAGCATTTT
abundance: many; j_gene: TRBJ2-5; d_gene: .; v_gene: TRBV20-1; CDR3aa: CSALSPGGEETQYF; CDR3nt: TGCAGTGCTCTCTCCCCGGGGGGCGAAGAGACCCAGTACTTC
abundance: many; j_gene: TRBJ2-1; d_gene: .; v_gene: TRBV5-1; CDR3aa: CASSLDNRNEQFF; CDR3nt: TGCGCCAGCAGCTTGGATAACCGGAATGAGCAGTTCTTC
abundance: medium-sized; j_gene: TRBJ1-5; d_gene: .; v_gene: TRBV12-3/TRBV12-4; CDR3aa: CASSLGGGGVGNQPQHF; CDR3nt: TGTGCCAGCAGTTTAGGAGGAGGGGGAGTCGGCAATCAGCCCCAGCATTTT
abundance: many; j_gene: TRBJ1-1; d_gene: .; v_gene: TRBV20-1; CDR3aa: CSASGPLNTEAFF; CDR3nt: TGCAGTGCTAGCGGGCCCCTGAACACTGAAGCTTTCTTT
abundance: many; j_gene: TRBJ2-3; d_gene: TRBD2; v_gene: TRBV20-1; CDR3aa: CSARVPLTPTSGEAALSTDTQYF; CDR3nt: TGCAGTGCTAGAGTCCCCCTCACTCCGACTAGCGGGGAGGCCGCCCTTAGCACAGATACGCAGTATTTT
abundance: many; j_gene: TRBJ2-7; d_gene: TRBD1; v_gene: TRBV5-1; CDR3aa: CASSEGTDSKQYF; CDR3nt: TGCGCCAGCAGCGAAGGGACAGATAGCAAGCAGTACTTC
abundance: many; j_gene: TRBJ1-2; d_gene: .; v_gene: TRBV7-6; CDR3aa: CASSPAVTAYGYTF; CDR3nt: TGTGCCAGCAGCCCGGCGGTGACGGCTTATGGCTACACCTTC
abundance: many; j_gene: TRBJ1-2; d_gene: .; v_gene: TRBV12-3/TRBV12-4; CDR3aa: CASSIMGYYGYTF; CDR3nt: TGTGCCAGCAGCATAATGGGGTACTATGGCTACACCTTC
abundance: many; j_gene: TRBJ2-1; d_gene: .; v_gene: TRBV13; CDR3aa: CASSLAPTSYNEQFF; CDR3nt: TGTGCCAGCAGCTTAGCCCCGACCTCCTACAATGAGCAGTTCTTC
abundance: many; j_gene: TRBJ2-7; d_gene: .; v_gene: TRBV6-2/TRBV6-3; CDR3aa: CASRGVGGTYEQYF; CDR3nt: TGTGCCAGCAGAGGCGTGGGCGGAACCTACGAGCAGTACTTC
abundance: few; j_gene: TRBJ2-5; d_gene: TRBD1; v_gene: TRBV28; CDR3aa: CASRIRGHETQYF; CDR3nt: TGTGCCAGCAGAATTAGGGGGCATGAGACCCAGTACTTC
abundance: many; j_gene: TRBJ2-7; d_gene: .; v_gene: TRBV13; CDR3aa: CASSPLIGSWEQYF; CDR3nt: TGTGCCAGCAGCCCTCTGATAGGGTCATGGGAGCAGTACTTC
abundance: many; j_gene: TRBJ1-5; d_gene: .; v_gene: TRBV15; CDR3aa: CATQAARNQPQHF; CDR3nt: TGTGCCACCCAGGCGGCCCGGAATCAGCCCCAGCATTTT
abundance: many; j_gene: TRBJ2-7; d_gene: TRBD1; v_gene: TRBV4-1; CDR3aa: CASSQLTGTGYYEQYF; CDR3nt: TGCGCCAGCAGCCAACTTACCGGGACAGGGTACTACGAGCAGTACTTC
abundance: many; j_gene: TRBJ1-1; d_gene: .; v_gene: TRBV7-8; CDR3aa: CASSLGPDYTEAFF; CDR3nt: TGTGCCAGCAGCTTAGGGCCGGATTACACTGAAGCTTTCTTT
abundance: many; j_gene: TRBJ2-5; d_gene: .; v_gene: TRBV24-1; CDR3aa: CATSDLLVETQYF; CDR3nt: TGTGCCACCAGTGATTTGCTCGTGGAGACCCAGTACTTC
abundance: many; j_gene: TRBJ2-7; d_gene: .; v_gene: TRBV5-1; CDR3aa: CASSLRHQSYEQYF; CDR3nt: TGCGCCAGCAGCTTGAGGCACCAGTCCTACGAGCAGTACTTC
abundance: many; j_gene: TRBJ2-1; d_gene: .; v_gene: TRBV7-3; CDR3aa: CASSPVGAGNEQFF; CDR3nt: TGTGCCAGCAGCCCCGTTGGAGCGGGCAATGAGCAGTTCTTC
abundance: many; j_gene: TRBJ1-3; d_gene: TRBD1; v_gene: TRBV20-1; CDR3aa: CSASGQGAPGNTIYF; CDR3nt: TGCAGTGCTAGTGGTCAGGGGGCCCCGGGAAACACCATATATTTT
abundance: once; j_gene: TRBJ2-1; d_gene: .; v_gene: TRBV28; CDR3aa: CASSSSGTYNEQFF; CDR3nt: TGTGCCAGCAGTTCCTCGGGAACCTACAATGAGCAGTTCTTC